The entry below gives a single T cell receptor (beta chain) sequence along with its context. Antigen specificity is unknown. This record belongs to a study of shared clonotypes between healthy human individuals. Study-level background: CD4 naive and memory got three plates each, CD8 naive two, CD8 memory one. Findings and limits, study-wide: Rarefaction indicated that sorted-subset sequencing remained incomplete although depth was large. Non-shared clonotypes showed lower generation probabilities than clonotypes common to all four donors.

The donors, healthy adults who were HIV-negative, had experienced no recent acute infections or vaccinations. Assay: immunoSEQ multiplex PCR; the TCRdb copy retains only in-frame clones and omits some. The sample lists under 80,000 clones; about 63% were seen once. The V end was cut by 3 bases, the J end by 7 bases, with 18 bases between. Germline assignment: CDR1 MNHEY and CDR2 SMNVEV (reference sequence). This CDR3 region has 15 residues. This sequence was found in a man aged 25 to 40 in good health. The sequenced material came from memory CD8+ T cells sorted from blood. The sample's subset: CD45RO+ cells pooled with CCR7-negative TemRA cells. V gene TRBV27 combines with J gene TRBJ1-1, with TRBD1 as a possible D gene (5 bases). This CDR3 is CASSLSVGDLHEAFF. The CDR3 region has the DNA TGTGCCAGCAGTTTGAGCGTGGGGGACCTCCATGAAGCTTTCTTT.